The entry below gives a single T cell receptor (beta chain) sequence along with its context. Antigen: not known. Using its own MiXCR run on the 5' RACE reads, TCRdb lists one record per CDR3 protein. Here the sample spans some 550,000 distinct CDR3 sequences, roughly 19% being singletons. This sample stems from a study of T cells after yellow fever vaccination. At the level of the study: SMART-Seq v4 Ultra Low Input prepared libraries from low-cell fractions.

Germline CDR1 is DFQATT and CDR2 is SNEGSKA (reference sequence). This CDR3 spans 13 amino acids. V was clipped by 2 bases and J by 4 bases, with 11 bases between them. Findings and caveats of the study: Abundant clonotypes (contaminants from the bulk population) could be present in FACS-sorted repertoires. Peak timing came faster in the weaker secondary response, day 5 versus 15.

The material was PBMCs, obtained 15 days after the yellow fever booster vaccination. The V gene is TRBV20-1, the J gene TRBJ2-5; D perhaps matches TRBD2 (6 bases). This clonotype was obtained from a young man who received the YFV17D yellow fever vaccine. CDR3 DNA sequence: TGCAGTGCTAGAATCGCCGGGAGAGAGACCCAGTACTTC. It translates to CSARIAGRETQYF.